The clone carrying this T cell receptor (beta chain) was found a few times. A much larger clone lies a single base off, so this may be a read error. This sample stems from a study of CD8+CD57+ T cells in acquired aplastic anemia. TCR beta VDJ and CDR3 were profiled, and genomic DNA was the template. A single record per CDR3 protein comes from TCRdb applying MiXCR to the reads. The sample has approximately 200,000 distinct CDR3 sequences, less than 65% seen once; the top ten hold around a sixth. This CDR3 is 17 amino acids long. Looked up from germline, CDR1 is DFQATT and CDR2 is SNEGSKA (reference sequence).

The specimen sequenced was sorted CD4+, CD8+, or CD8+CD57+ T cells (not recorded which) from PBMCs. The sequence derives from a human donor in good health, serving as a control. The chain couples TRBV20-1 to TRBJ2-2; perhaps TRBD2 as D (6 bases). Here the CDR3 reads CSATTPLGGANTGELLF. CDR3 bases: TGCAGTGCTACTACCCCCCTGGGGGGAGCGAACACCGGGGAGCTGCTTTTT.